The 20 T cell receptor beta chains below come from one sample, sequenced in a study of CD8+ T cells in alopecia areata. Treatment indicated: oral pan-JAK inhibitor, 5-10 mg twice daily. Sequencing used cDNA as its template, made by extracting RNA and reverse transcribing it. Profiled with immunoSEQ multiplex PCR; TCRdb holds only in-frame clones, not every one. The table lists roughly 200,000 clones, roughly two fifths of them singletons, with more than 0.4% in the top ten. Sample: CD4+ T cells sorted from blood, taken between weeks 30 and 35, from a patient treated with tofacitinib. Every receptor here comes from a human donor with alopecia areata.

This clone was detected only a few times. The chain employs TRBV6-1 and TRBJ1-1; possibly TRBD1 for D (6 bases). The CDR3 spans 15 residues. Germline V CDR1 and CDR2: MNHNS, SASEGT. The V gene lost 0 bases and the J gene lost 1 base, with 9 bases spanning the gap. The CDR3 sequence is CASSEAGRGNTEAFF. The CDR3 DNA is TGTGCCAGCAGTGAAGCGGGCAGGGGGAACACTGAAGCTTTCTTT.

This chain connects TRBV6-1 to TRBJ1-1; no firm D call. This CDR3 contains 13 residues. V was pared by 6 bases and J by 3 bases, with 11 bases between. Germline assignment: CDR1 MNHNS and CDR2 SASEGT. The CDR3 protein is CASSFREDTEAFF. CDR3 nucleotide sequence: TGTGCCAGCAGCTTTAGGGAGGACACTGAAGCTTTCTTT.

In its sample, this clone was seen many times. This chain connects TRBV23-1 to TRBJ2-7; D possibly corresponds to TRBD1 (5 bases). TRBV23-1 is an open reading frame whose function is uncertain. This CDR3 comprises 17 residues. Deletions cut 2 bases from V and 0 bases from J, with 17 bases between. CDR3 DNA: TGCGCCAGCAGTCAACCAAACCACAGGAGCCTCTCCTACGAGCAGTACTTC. Translated, it gives CASSQPNHRSLSYEQYF.

The chain combines TRBV7-2 with TRBJ1-3, with TRBD1 matching 7 bases. Trimming at V came to 5 bases and at J to 2 bases, leaving 6 bases not matched to a gene. The CDR3 has 15 residues. Germline CDR1 SGHTA, CDR2 FQGNSA. The CDR3 protein is CASSPWDSTGNTIYF. The CDR3 DNA reads TGTGCCAGCAGCCCCTGGGACAGTACTGGAAACACCATATATTTT.

As for this clone: This same CDR3 is encoded by further DNA sequences in the sample. This chain joins TRBV6-5 and TRBJ2-3; a weak D match, TRBD1 (5 bases). Germline CDR1 and CDR2: MNHEY and SVGAGI. V lost 2 bases to trimming and J lost 1 base, with 10 bases between them. The CDR3 runs to 15 residues. The CDR3 DNA follows: TGTGCCAGCAGTTACCTGGGGCAAGGCACAGATACGCAGTATTTT. This encodes CASSYLGQGTDTQYF.

This chain connects TRBV6-6 to TRBJ1-5, with D perhaps TRBD1 (5 bases). V lost 5 bases, J lost 0 bases, and 11 bases lay in between. The CDR3 has 15 amino acids. Germline V gene data show CDR1 as MNHNY and CDR2 as SVGAGI (reference sequence). The CDR3: CASSRDRHSNQPQHF. DNA of the CDR3: TGTGCCAGCAGTCGGGACCGCCATAGCAATCAGCCCCAGCATTTT.

The rearrangement uses TRBV2 and TRBJ2-7; D might be TRBD1 (6 bases). The CDR3 covers 12 residues. Germline lookup yields CDR1 SNHLY and CDR2 FYNNEI. The V gene lost 10 bases and the J gene lost 5 bases, with 15 bases spanning the gap. CDR3 region: CAKGTTGHEQYF. The CDR3 DNA follows: TGTGCCAAAGGGACCACAGGGCACGAGCAGTACTTC.

The V and J genes are TRBV7-9 and TRBJ1-1, with 7 positions matching TRBD1. The CDR3 spans 13 residues. Germline trimming cut 2 bases from V and 4 bases from J; bases unmatched to any gene: 1. Germline assignment: CDR1 SEHNR and CDR2 FQNEAQ (reference sequence). DNA for the CDR3: TGTGCCAGCAGCTTAAAGGGGGCCACTGAAGCTTTCTTT. Protein product: CASSLKGATEAFF.

In its sample, this clone was seen a few times. The rearrangement uses TRBV19 and TRBJ1-5; the match to TRBD1 covers 8 bases. J lost 3 bases, V lost 7 bases, and 8 bases had no gene match. CDR3 length: 15 residues. CDR1 is LNHDA, CDR2 SQIVND, per germline (reference sequence). The CDR3 nucleotides are TGTGCCAGTATGCGGACAGGGTGGGTCAATCAGCCCCAGCATTTT. It translates to CASMRTGWVNQPQHF.

The CDR3 loop reads CASSDLETQYF. The CDR3, as DNA: TGTGCCAGCAGTGATTTAGAGACCCAGTACTTC. The J gene is TRBJ2-5, the V gene TRBV25-1; D unclear. Germline V gives CDR1 MGHDK, CDR2 SYGVNS. V was cut by 3 bases and J by 4 bases, with 3 bases left in between. CDR3 length: 11 residues.

This clone was picked up a small number of times. The rearrangement joins TRBV30 to TRBJ2-4; D is possibly TRBD1 (5 bases). Germline CDR1 and CDR2: GTSNPN and SVGIG (reference sequence). Trimming left V 2 bases short and J 7 bases short, with 12 bases between. This CDR3 is 13 amino acids long. CDR3 sequence reads: CAWSFTTVNIQYF. The CDR3 DNA sequence: TGTGCCTGGAGTTTCACGACAGTGAACATTCAGTACTTC.

V and J are TRBV29-1 and TRBJ1-1, with D hard to call. CDR1 is SQVTM, CDR2 ANQGSEA, per germline. V was clipped by 7 bases and J by 1 base, with 13 bases between them. The CDR3 contains 13 residues. The DNA for the CDR3 is TGCAGCGCACGAGGCGCAAAGAACACTGAAGCTTTCTTT. Residues: CSARGAKNTEAFF.

V is TRBV5-4 and J is TRBJ1-1; no clear D gene. Trimming pared 2 bases from V and 3 bases from J, leaving 20 bases between. The length of the CDR3 is 17 residues. Germline assignment: CDR1 SGHNT and CDR2 YYREEE (reference sequence). Written as DNA, the CDR3 is TGTGCCAGCAGCTTTCTTGTGGGGTTCGAAGTCGACACTGAAGCTTTCTTT. It translates to CASSFLVGFEVDTEAFF.

The chain employs TRBV4-1 and TRBJ2-7; TRBD2 matches 8 bases. The V segment lost 5 bases and the J segment 4 bases; nucleotides outside the gene matches: 10. The CDR3 runs 15 residues. CDR1 and CDR2 (germline): MGHRA, YSYEKL. The CDR3: CASSNPRLAIYEQYF. In DNA, the CDR3 is TGCGCCAGCAGCAACCCCCGACTAGCGATTTACGAGCAGTACTTC.

In this sample, this clone turned up a few times. The chain combines TRBV30 with TRBJ2-7; 8 bases are shared with TRBD1. The CDR3 spans 13 residues. Germline trimming cut 3 bases from V and 5 bases from J; bases unmatched to any gene: 6. From germline, CDR1 is GTSNPN and CDR2 SVGIG (reference sequence). The CDR3 region is CAWRRTGTHEQYF. CDR3 bases: TGTGCCTGGAGGAGGACAGGGACCCACGAGCAGTACTTC.

The chain employs TRBV30 and TRBJ1-1, with D possibly TRBD1 on 5 matching bases. Per germline, CDR1 GTSNPN and CDR2 SVGIG (reference sequence). This CDR3 has 13 residues. V dropped 3 bases and J dropped 5 bases, with 13 bases sitting between them. The CDR3 nucleotides are TGTGCCTGGAGCCCGACAGTGAGGACTGAAGCTTTCTTT. It codes for CAWSPTVRTEAFF. The full variable domain, rest sourced from reference TRBV30 and TRBJ1-1, is SQTIHQWPATLVQPVGSPLSLECTVEGTSNPNLYWYRQAAGRGLQLLFYSVGIGQISSEVPQNLSASRPQDRQFILSSKKLLLSDSGFYLCAWSPTVRTEAFFGQGTRLTVV.

The gene calls are TRBV5-6 and TRBJ1-4; D is unresolved. This CDR3 region has 13 residues. Germline assignment: CDR1 SGHDT and CDR2 YYEEEE. V dropped 1 base and J dropped 7 bases, with 8 bases sitting between them. The CDR3 bases are TGTGCCAGCAGCTTGCCCCGGCGTGAAAAACTGTTTTTT. Protein: CASSLPRREKLFF. Full variable domain (rest looked up from reference TRBV5-6 and TRBJ1-4): DAGVTQSPTHLIKTRGQQVTLRCSPKSGHDTVSWYQQALGQGPQFIFQYYEEEERQRGNFPDRFSGHQFPNYSSELNVNALLLGDSALYLCASSLPRREKLFFGSGTQLSVL.

The sample holds a few counts of this clone. This chain connects TRBV9 to TRBJ1-4; D is unclear. The CDR3 sequence is 15 residues long. The V gene lost 4 bases and the J gene lost 3 bases, with 13 bases spanning the gap. Germline lookup yields CDR1 SGDLS and CDR2 YYNGEE. The CDR3 DNA reads TGTGCCAGCAGCTCCGGACGGAAAGCTAATGAAAAACTGTTTTTT. Its protein is CASSSGRKANEKLFF.

The chain joins TRBV7-9 to TRBJ2-6; D not certain. The germline V and J ends were trimmed by 3 bases and 0 bases, with 12 bases remaining between them. The CDR3 totals 17 residues. Germline V gene sequence: CDR1 SEHNR, CDR2 FQNEAQ (reference sequence). CDR3 bases: TGTGCCAGCAGCTTGTGGAGCACCGCCTCTGGGGCCAACGTCCTGACTTTC. Translating it yields CASSLWSTASGANVLTF. Looking up the rest from reference TRBV7-9 and TRBJ2-6 gives the full variable domain: DTGVSQNPRHKITKRGQNVTFRCDPISEHNRLYWYRQTLGQGPEFLTYFQNEAQLEKSRLLSDRFSAERPKGSFSTLEIQRTEQGDSAMYLCASSLWSTASGANVLTFGAGSRLTVL.

V gene TRBV29-1 combines with J gene TRBJ2-1, with D perhaps TRBD2 (7 bases). CDR1 SQVTM and CDR2 ANQGSEA come from the germline V gene. Trimming pared 7 bases from V and 7 bases from J, leaving 20 bases between. The CDR3 length is 14 residues. The CDR3 protein is CSGGGEIRSNEQFF. Written as DNA, the CDR3 is TGCAGCGGAGGGGGGGAGATTCGGTCTAATGAGCAGTTCTTC.